This T cell receptor beta chain is from a study of cytomegalovirus exposure and HLA in healthy donors. Trimming pared 2 bases from V and 3 bases from J, leaving 16 bases between. The CDR3 length is 16 residues. CDR1 is MNHNY, CDR2 SVGAGI, per germline (reference sequence). Both 60 Vbeta primers and 13 Jbeta primers went into the PCR. Sequenced by immunoSEQ multiplex PCR; TCRdb stores in-frame clones only, minus some. The sample contains about 110,000 clones, roughly 80% of which appear only once. This receptor was taken from a man between 60 and 75 years old in good health and CMV-seronegative. V is TRBV6-6 and J is TRBJ1-1; D is undetermined. The sequenced material came from PBMCs. Written as DNA, the CDR3 is TGTGCCAGCAGTTACCCAGACCGAACCGGAGACACTGAAGCTTTCTTT. This codes for CASSYPDRTGDTEAFF.